The source of this TCR beta chain is a study of blood T cells in healthy people across ages. PCR was performed a second time for about 7 to 12 cycles using a sample-barcoded 5' primer and a J-beta primer mix. A 12-random-nucleotide template-switch adaptor tagged each cDNA molecule. Every sample produced at least 3 million CDR3-containing paired-end reads. TCRdb re-called the 5' RACE reads with MiXCR, one entry per CDR3 protein. The table has 650,000 or so distinct CDR3 sequences, 52% seen once; the top ten hold about 13%. Of note for this clonotype: Its antigen is as yet unknown.

Germline V gives CDR1 SGHKS, CDR2 YYEKEE (reference sequence). V lost 1 base and J lost 5, with 16 bases in between. There are 16 residues in the CDR3. General observations from the study: Whereas aged donors had fewer naive CD4+ cells, long-lived donors had more of them and higher diversity.

V and J are TRBV5-5 and TRBJ2-1, with D possibly matching TRBD1 (5 bases). The TCR was taken from a woman older than 75 in good health. Sequenced: blood. The CDR3, as DNA: TGTGCCAGCAGCTTGACCCTAAGGTCAGGGAACAATGAGCAGTTCTTC. Protein: CASSLTLRSGNNEQFF.